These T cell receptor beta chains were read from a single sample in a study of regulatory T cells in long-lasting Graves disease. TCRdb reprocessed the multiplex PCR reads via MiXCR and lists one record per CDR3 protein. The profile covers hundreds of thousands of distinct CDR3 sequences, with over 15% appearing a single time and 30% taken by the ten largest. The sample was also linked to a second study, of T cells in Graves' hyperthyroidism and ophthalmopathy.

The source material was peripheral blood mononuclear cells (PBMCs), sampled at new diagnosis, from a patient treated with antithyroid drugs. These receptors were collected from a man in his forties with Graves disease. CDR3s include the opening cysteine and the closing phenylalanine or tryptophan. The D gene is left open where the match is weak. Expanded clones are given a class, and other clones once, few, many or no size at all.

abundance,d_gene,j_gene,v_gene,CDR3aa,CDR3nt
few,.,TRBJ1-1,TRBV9,CASSVTLNTEAFF,TGTGCCAGCAGCGTCACTTTGAACACTGAAGCTTTCTTT
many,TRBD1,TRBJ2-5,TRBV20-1,CSALGQGQETQYF,TGCAGTGCTTTGGGACAGGGCCAAGAGACCCAGTACTTC
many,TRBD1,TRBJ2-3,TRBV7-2,CASSLIPGQITDTQYF,TGTGCCAGCAGCCTTATACCGGGACAGATCACAGATACGCAGTATTTT
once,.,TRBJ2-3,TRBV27,CASSPGRGGPDTQYF,TGCGCCAGCAGCCCCGGCCGCGGGGGCCCAGATACGCAGTATTTT
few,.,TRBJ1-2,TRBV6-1,CASSESTGFTLPYGYTF,TGTGCCAGCAGTGAAAGTACGGGATTCACTCTACCCTATGGCTACACCTTC
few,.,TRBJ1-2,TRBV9,CASSVTTANYGYTF,TGTGCCAGCAGCGTAACAACAGCTAACTATGGCTACACCTTC
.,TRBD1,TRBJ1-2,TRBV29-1,CSVTTDRERYGYTF,TGCAGCGTTACCACGGACAGGGAACGGTATGGCTACACCTTC
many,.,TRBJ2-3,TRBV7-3,CASSSFGGADTQYF,TGTGCCAGCAGCTCATTCGGTGGTGCAGATACGCAGTATTTT
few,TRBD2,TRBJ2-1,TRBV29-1,CSVEDLNSGGWFGNEQFF,TGCAGCGTTGAAGATCTGAATAGCGGGGGGTGGTTTGGCAATGAGCAGTTCTTC
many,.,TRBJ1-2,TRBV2,CASIPEPGGPGYTF,TGTGCCAGCATCCCCGAGCCGGGGGGCCCTGGCTACACCTTC
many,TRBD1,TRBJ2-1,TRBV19,CASSMQGTDNEQFF,TGTGCCAGTAGTATGCAGGGGACAGACAATGAGCAGTTCTTC
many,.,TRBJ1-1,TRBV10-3,CAISQGGDTEAFF,TGTGCCATCAGTCAAGGGGGTGACACTGAAGCTTTCTTT
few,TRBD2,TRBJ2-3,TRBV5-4,CASSRPSGSTDTQYF,TGTGCCAGCAGCAGGCCTAGCGGGTCCACAGATACGCAGTATTTT
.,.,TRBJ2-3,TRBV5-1,CASSPPTASTDTQYF,TGCGCCAGCAGTCCTCCCACCGCCAGCACAGATACGCAGTATTTT
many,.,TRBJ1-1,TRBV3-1,CASSSSAEAVPEAFF,TGTGCCAGCAGCAGTAGCGCCGAGGCAGTGCCTGAAGCTTTCTTT
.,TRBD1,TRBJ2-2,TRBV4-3,CASSQEQGAYTGELFF,TGCGCCAGCAGCCAAGAGCAGGGGGCCTACACCGGGGAGCTGTTTTTT
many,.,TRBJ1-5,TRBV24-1,CATSDRGPVGPQHF,TGTGCCACCAGTGACCGGGGACCCGTTGGGCCCCAGCATTTT
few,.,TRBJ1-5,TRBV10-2,CASKEGDNSNQPQHF,TGCGCCAGCAAGGAAGGAGATAATAGCAATCAGCCCCAGCATTTT
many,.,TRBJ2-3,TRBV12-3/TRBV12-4,CASSLRATDTQYF,TGTGCCAGCAGTTTAAGGGCCACAGATACGCAGTATTTT
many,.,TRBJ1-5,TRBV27,CASRRGDGNQPQHF,TGTGCCAGCCGACGTGGGGATGGCAATCAGCCCCAGCATTTT
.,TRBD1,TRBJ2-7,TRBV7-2,CATAFDRGPREQYF,TGTGCCACCGCTTTCGACAGGGGGCCTAGGGAGCAGTACTTC
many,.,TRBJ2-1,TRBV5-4,CASSLESLGSYEQFF,TGTGCCAGCAGCTTGGAGTCACTAGGAAGCTATGAGCAGTTCTTC
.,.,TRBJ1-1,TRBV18,CASSPPGGTEAFF,TGTGCCAGCTCACCCCCGGGAGGCACTGAAGCTTTCTTT
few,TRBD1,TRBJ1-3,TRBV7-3,CASSSTGTGASSGNTIYF,TGTGCCAGCAGCTCCACCGGGACAGGGGCGTCTTCTGGAAACACCATATATTTT
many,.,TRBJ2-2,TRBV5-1,CASSLDPLLNTGELFF,TGCGCCAGCAGCTTGGACCCTCTACTGAACACCGGGGAGCTGTTTTTT
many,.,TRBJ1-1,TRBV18,CASSPREGPTEAFF,TGTGCCAGCTCACCACGAGAAGGGCCCACTGAAGCTTTCTTT
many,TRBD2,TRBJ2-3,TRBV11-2,CASSTPVGGGGAWSTDTQYF,TGTGCCAGCAGCACCCCCGTGGGAGGCGGGGGGGCCTGGAGCACAGATACGCAGTATTTT
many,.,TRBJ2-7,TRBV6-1,CASSEQGRFPYEQYF,TGTGCCAGCAGTGAACAGGGTCGATTTCCCTACGAGCAGTACTTC
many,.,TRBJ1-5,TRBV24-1,CATRGAGDNQPQHF,TGTGCCACCAGGGGGGCAGGGGACAATCAGCCCCAGCATTTT
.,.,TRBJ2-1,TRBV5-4,CASSSRQNEQFF,TGTGCCAGCAGCTCACGTCAGAATGAGCAGTTCTTC
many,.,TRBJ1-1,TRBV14,CASSQARAMDTEAFF,TGTGCCAGCAGCCAAGCGAGGGCGATGGACACTGAAGCTTTCTTT
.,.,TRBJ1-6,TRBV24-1,CATSEGLSYNSPLHF,TGTGCCACCAGTGAGGGATTGTCCTATAATTCACCCCTCCACTTT
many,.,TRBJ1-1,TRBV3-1,CASSPGAGQDGTEAFF,TGTGCCAGCAGCCCGGGGGCAGGGCAAGATGGCACTGAAGCTTTCTTT
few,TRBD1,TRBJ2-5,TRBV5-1,CASSSGQVKETQYF,TGTGCCAGCAGCTCTGGACAGGTGAAAGAGACCCAGTACTTC
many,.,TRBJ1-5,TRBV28,CASSTDIYNQPQHF,TGTGCCAGCAGTACGGACATCTACAATCAGCCCCAGCATTTT
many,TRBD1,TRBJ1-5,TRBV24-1,CATSDSRTGPKPQHF,TGTGCCACCAGTGATTCCCGGACAGGGCCGAAGCCCCAGCATTTT
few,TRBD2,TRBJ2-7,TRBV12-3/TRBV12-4,CASSLGGVRYEQYF,TGTGCCAGCAGTTTGGGGGGGGTCCGCTACGAGCAGTACTTC
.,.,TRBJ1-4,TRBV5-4,CASSPTGGGGDEKLFF,TGTGCCAGCAGCCCGACCGGCGGGGGGGGAGATGAAAAACTGTTTTTT
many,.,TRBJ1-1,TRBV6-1,CASFPGPMNTEAFF,TGTGCCTCTTTCCCGGGACCGATGAACACTGAAGCTTTCTTT
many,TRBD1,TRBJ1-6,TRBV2,CASSRPTGGNSPLHF,TGTGCCAGCAGTAGACCTACAGGGGGGAATTCACCCCTCCACTTT
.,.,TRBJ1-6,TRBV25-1,CASRRDLDNSPLHF,TGTGCCAGCAGGAGGGACTTGGATAATTCACCCCTCCACTTT
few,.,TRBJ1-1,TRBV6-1,CASAQGVNTEAFF,TGTGCCAGCGCCCAAGGGGTGAACACTGAAGCTTTCTTT
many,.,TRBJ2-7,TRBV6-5,CASSYGRYRYEQYF,TGTGCCAGCAGTTACGGGCGGTACAGGTACGAGCAGTACTTC
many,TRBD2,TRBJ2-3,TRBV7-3,CASSSGTSHTDTQYF,TGTGCCAGCAGCTCAGGGACTAGCCACACAGATACGCAGTATTTT
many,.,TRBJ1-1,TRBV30,CAWRKPPENTEAFF,TGTGCCTGGCGGAAACCTCCAGAGAACACTGAAGCTTTCTTT
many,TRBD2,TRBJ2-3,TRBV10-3,CAISESQRLAGDTQYF,TGTGCCATCAGTGAGTCTCAGAGACTAGCGGGAGATACGCAGTATTTT
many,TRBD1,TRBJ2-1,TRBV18,CASSRGQSSYNEQFF,TGTGCCAGCTCCCGGGGACAGAGCTCCTACAATGAGCAGTTCTTC
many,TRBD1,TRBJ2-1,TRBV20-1,CSANPGQGRRNEQFF,TGCAGTGCGAATCCGGGACAGGGACGTCGCAATGAGCAGTTCTTC
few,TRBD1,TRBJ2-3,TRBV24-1,CASPSGTGSTDTQYF,TGTGCCTCCCCCTCCGGGACAGGAAGCACAGATACGCAGTATTTT
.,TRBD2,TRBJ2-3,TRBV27,CASSTRLAGGSVADTQYF,TGTGCCAGCAGTACTAGACTAGCGGGGGGGTCAGTCGCAGATACGCAGTATTTT
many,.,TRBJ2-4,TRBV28,CASISLGRNGLAKNIQYF,TGTGCCAGCATAAGTTTGGGACGGAATGGATTAGCCAAAAACATTCAGTACTTC
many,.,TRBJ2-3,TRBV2,CAGKLGTGTDTQYF,TGTGCCGGGAAACTAGGAACTGGCACAGATACGCAGTATTTT
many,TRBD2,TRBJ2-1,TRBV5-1,CASSALAGGPNEQFF,TGCGCCAGCAGCGCCCTAGCGGGGGGGCCTAATGAGCAGTTCTTC